The 27 T cell receptor beta chains reported below all come from one sample, sequenced in a study of PD-1 blockade in classical Hodgkin lymphoma. Time point specified: cycle 4 day 1 (C4D1), after less than 7 weeks of nivolumab. There was relapse after autologous stem cell transplantation in every patient, and there was variation in brentuximab vedotin exposure. CD8+ T cells were isolated from thawed PBMCs by magnetic negative selection. TCRdb's table, derived via immunoSEQ multiplex PCR, lists solely in-frame clones and lacks some. The data contain about 19,000 clones, about 85% of them singletons. The sequenced sample was CD8+ T cells from blood, obtained before the fourth cycle of nivolumab. These receptor sequences come from a human donor with classical Hodgkin lymphoma.

This chain links TRBV19 with TRBJ2-1; D unresolved. The length of the CDR3 is 14 residues. Per germline, CDR1 LNHDA and CDR2 SQIVND (reference sequence). Trimming took 3 bases from V and 6 from J, leaving 12 bases between them. CDR3 nucleotides: TGTGCCAGTAGTATTATAGTGAAGGGCAATGAGCAGTTCTTC. Its protein is CASSIIVKGNEQFF.

The chain combines TRBV7-8 with TRBJ2-3; 10 nucleotides agree with TRBD1. The V gene end was trimmed by 5 bases and the J gene end by 3 bases; junction bases not matched to a gene: 8. Germline loops: CDR1 SGHVS, CDR2 FQNEAQ. The CDR3 is 16 residues long. Written as DNA, the CDR3 is TGTGCCAGCAGCCCTTGGGGGACAGGGGCGACAGATACGCAGTATTTT. As protein: CASSPWGTGATDTQYF.

The J gene is TRBJ2-7, the V gene TRBV27; D is unresolved. V was pared by 3 bases and J by 2 bases, with 8 bases between. This CDR3 is built from 13 residues. The germline V gene has CDR1 MNHEY and CDR2 SMNVEV (reference sequence). The CDR3: CASSFSPTYEQYF. The CDR3 DNA reads as TGTGCCAGCAGTTTCTCACCCACCTACGAGCAGTACTTC.

The rearrangement uses TRBV27 and TRBJ2-6, with 7 bases identical to TRBD2. The V and J ends lost 6 bases and 0 bases, in that order; junction bases with no gene match: 11. Germline loops: CDR1 MNHEY, CDR2 SMNVEV (reference sequence). There are 18 residues in the CDR3. CDR3 coding DNA: TGTGCCAGCAGACTCTGGGGGGGATTGGACTCTGGGGCCAACGTCCTGACTTTC. Translation gives CASRLWGGLDSGANVLTF.

The chain combines TRBV4-1 with TRBJ2-6; D call uncertain. V lost 3 bases, J lost 1 base, and 16 bases lay in between. The CDR3 length is 18 residues. Germline V gene sequence: CDR1 MGHRA, CDR2 YSYEKL. The CDR3, as DNA: TGCGCCAGCAGCCACGAATTCCTCGGCGGATCTGGGGCCAACGTCCTGACTTTC. Amino acid sequence: CASSHEFLGGSGANVLTF.

This chain uses TRBV27 with TRBJ1-1, with D possibly being TRBD1 (5 bases). The CDR3 has 13 amino acids. Germline loops: CDR1 MNHEY, CDR2 SMNVEV (reference sequence). The V end was cut by 5 bases, the J end by 7 bases, with 14 bases between. CDR3 DNA sequence: TGTGCCAGCAGTCTAGGGGCCCGGGGTGAAGCTTTCTTT. Translated: CASSLGARGEAFF.

The chain is built from TRBV21-1 and TRBJ2-1; the D call of TRBD2 is as the table states it, not checked on the DNA. TRBV21-1 is a pseudogene. The CDR3 spans 15 residues. The CDR3 loop reads CASSNGLAGVDEQFF. The CDR3 bases are TGTGCCAGCAGCAATGGGCTAGCTGGGGTCGATGAGCAGTTCTTC.

The chain recombines TRBV2 with TRBJ2-2; D might be TRBD1 (6 bases). Germline CDR1 is SNHLY and CDR2 is FYNNEI. The CDR3 has 12 amino acids. Trimming removed 9 bases at V and 6 bases at J, with 11 bases between. The CDR3 DNA sequence: TGTGCCAGTGATCAGGGGCCCGGGGAGCTGTTTTTT. Encoded protein: CASDQGPGELFF.

This chain connects TRBV4-1 to TRBJ2-1; no reliable D call. Trimming cost V 1 base and J 6 bases, with 7 bases left between them. The CDR3 extends over 13 amino acids. Germline CDR1 reads MGHRA; CDR2 reads YSYEKL. The CDR3 nucleotides read TGCGCCAGCAGCCAAGGGAACGGCAATGAGCAGTTCTTC. It translates to CASSQGNGNEQFF.

The chain uses TRBV5-5 and TRBJ2-3; unclear D gene. The CDR3 is 12 residues long. Trimming cost V 4 bases and J 6 bases, with 9 bases left between them. Germline assignment: CDR1 SGHKS and CDR2 YYEKEE (reference sequence). CDR3 residues: CASSDGMDTQYF. DNA for the CDR3: TGTGCCAGCAGCGACGGAATGGATACGCAGTATTTT. Complete variable domain (other parts from reference TRBV5-5 and TRBJ2-3): DAGVTQSPTHLIKTRGQQVTLRCSPISGHKSVSWYQQVLGQGPQFIFQYYEKEERGRGNFPDRFSARQFPNYSSELNVNALLLGDSALYLCASSDGMDTQYFGPGTRLTVL.

The CDR3 spells CASREQGSGNTIYF. CDR3 DNA sequence: TGTGCCAGCAGAGAACAGGGCTCTGGAAACACCATATATTTT. The chain links TRBV2 to TRBJ1-3; D may be TRBD1 (6 bases). Germline CDR1 reads SNHLY; CDR2 reads FYNNEI. V lost 6 bases, J lost 0 bases, and 9 bases lay in between. The CDR3 totals 14 residues.

The rearrangement uses TRBV2 and TRBJ2-3; TRBD1 matches 8 bases. Germline CDR1 and CDR2: SNHLY and FYNNEI. The CDR3 covers 19 residues. The V segment lost 7 bases and the J segment 1 base; nucleotides outside the gene matches: 19. The DNA for the CDR3 is TGTGCCAGCATCGGAGACCCTTTCAGGGGGCCAGGGGGCACAGATACGCAGTATTTT. The encoded protein is CASIGDPFRGPGGTDTQYF.

This chain uses TRBV11-2 with TRBJ2-5, with unresolved D. The CDR3 sequence is 16 residues long. Germline assignment: CDR1 SGHAT and CDR2 FQNNGV. The V end was cut by 5 bases, the J end by 1 base, with 17 bases between. For the CDR3, the DNA is TGTGCCAGCAGCCACCCCCTCGCTAAACCCCAAGAGACCCAGTACTTC. Amino acid sequence: CASSHPLAKPQETQYF.

This clone turned up a few times. The chain carries TRBV13 and TRBJ1-1; TRBD1 is a possible D gene (5 bases). Looked up from germline, CDR1 is PRHDT and CDR2 is FYEKMQ (reference sequence). CDR3 length: 15 residues. Trimming took off 1 base at V and 4 bases at J, with 13 bases between the two ends. The CDR3 is CASSLEAQGLTEAFF. CDR3 bases: TGTGCCAGCAGCTTAGAAGCCCAGGGACTCACTGAAGCTTTCTTT.

The chain uses TRBV6-5 and TRBJ2-7; possible D gene TRBD2, 7 bases. CDR1 and CDR2 from the germline V gene are MNHEY and SVGAGI. The CDR3 has 15 amino acids. V lost 8 bases, J lost 1 base, and 18 bases lay in between. The CDR3 DNA reads TGTGCCAGCCGGGTTAGGGGGGGCTTGTCCTACGAGCAGTACTTC. It encodes CASRVRGGLSYEQYF.

The chain combines TRBV2 with TRBJ2-1, with D unclear. Deletions cut 4 bases from V and 9 bases from J, with 4 bases between. Per germline, CDR1 SNHLY and CDR2 FYNNEI. This CDR3 is built from 10 residues. For the CDR3, the DNA is TGTGCCAGCAGTGGACTTGAGCAGTTCTTC. This gives the protein CASSGLEQFF.

V usage is TRBV2 and J usage is TRBJ2-2; the match to TRBD2 covers 9 bases. The J segment lost 8 bases and the V segment lost 5 bases, leaving 6 bases of the junction unmatched. The CDR3 covers 14 residues. Germline V gene sequence: CDR1 SNHLY, CDR2 FYNNEI. CDR3 nucleotides: TGTGCCAGCAGTATGCGGGAGGGAACGGGGGAGCTGTTTTTT. It encodes CASSMREGTGELFF.

The chain joins TRBV30 to TRBJ2-3, with 7 bases identical to TRBD1. After removal of 3 bases from V and 0 bases from J, the junction contained 6 bases not matched to a gene. The CDR3 loop spans 15 amino acids. Per germline, CDR1 GTSNPN and CDR2 SVGIG (reference sequence). The CDR3 sequence: CAWSAGTASTDTQYF. The CDR3 DNA follows: TGTGCCTGGAGCGCCGGGACAGCTAGCACAGATACGCAGTATTTT.

The chain joins TRBV28 to TRBJ2-3; D may be TRBD2 (5 bases). CDR3 length: 16 amino acids. Per the germline V gene, CDR1 is MDHEN and CDR2 is SYDVKM. The germline V and J ends were trimmed by 3 bases and 4 bases, with 17 bases remaining between them. CDR3 bases: TGTGCCAGCAGTTTTGAGGCAGGACTGCTGGCAGATACGCAGTATTTT. Encoded protein: CASSFEAGLLADTQYF. Looking up the rest from reference TRBV28 and TRBJ2-3 gives the full variable domain: DVKVTQSSRYLVKRTGEKVFLECVQDMDHENMFWYRQDPGLGLRLIYFSYDVKMKEKGDIPEGYSVSREKKERFSLILESASTNQTSMYLCASSFEAGLLADTQYFGPGTRLTVL.

The J gene is TRBJ2-1, the V gene TRBV29-1, with 7 positions matching TRBD2. Germline CDR1 is SQVTM and CDR2 is ANQGSEA. J lost 0 bases, V lost 3 bases, and 11 bases had no gene match. This CDR3 spans 17 amino acids. The CDR3 reads CSVEGFLLADSYNEQFF. Here the CDR3 DNA reads TGCAGCGTTGAGGGGTTTCTTCTAGCGGACTCCTACAATGAGCAGTTCTTC.

The rearrangement links TRBV28 to TRBJ2-7, with D hard to call. The germline CDR1 and CDR2 sequences are MDHEN and SYDVKM. The CDR3 consists of 13 residues. The V gene lost 9 bases and the J gene lost 0 bases, with 12 bases spanning the gap. DNA for the CDR3: TGTGCCAGTTCCGCGCGACACTCCTACGAGCAGTACTTC. Translating gives CASSARHSYEQYF.

This clone turned up a few times. The chain joins TRBV4-1 to TRBJ1-5, with no clear D. Trimming cost V 3 bases and J 5 bases, with 14 bases left between them. CDR3 length: 15 amino acids. Germline CDR1 is MGHRA and CDR2 is YSYEKL. In DNA form, the CDR3 reads TGCGCCAGCAGCCACCGACCCGGGGTCGATCAGCCCCAGCATTTT. Its translation is CASSHRPGVDQPQHF.

This clone has just a few counts. This chain joins TRBV2 and TRBJ2-7; D not certain. The CDR3 runs 13 residues. Trimming removed 8 bases from V and 4 bases from J, with 15 bases in between. CDR1 and CDR2 (germline): SNHLY, FYNNEI. The CDR3 DNA is TGTGCCAGCGGGCTATTCCGTGGTTACGAGCAGTACTTC. As protein: CASGLFRGYEQYF.

The V call is TRBV7-9, the J call TRBJ1-4; the D gene is possibly TRBD1 (5 bases). This CDR3 has 13 residues. Germline CDR1 and CDR2: SEHNR and FQNEAQ (reference sequence). The V gene lost 5 bases and the J gene lost 15 bases, with 19 bases spanning the gap. The CDR3 DNA reads as TGTGCCAGCAGCCCCAAGGGCTTTGAAGGGGTGTTTTTT. Protein sequence: CASSPKGFEGVFF.

This clone turned up a few times. V gene TRBV16 combines with J gene TRBJ1-2; D is unresolved. V shed 5 bases and J shed 7 bases, with 23 bases lying between them. The germline V gene encodes CDR1 KGHSY and CDR2 FQNENV. This CDR3 spans 16 amino acids. CDR3 sequence reads: CASSERSSFGNLGYTF. The DNA for the CDR3 is TGTGCCAGCAGCGAAAGGTCGTCGTTCGGGAACCTTGGCTACACCTTC.

The chain uses TRBV9 and TRBJ2-1, with D perhaps matching TRBD2 (6 bases). Germline lookup yields CDR1 SGDLS and CDR2 YYNGEE. Deletions cut 0 bases from V and 5 bases from J, with 18 bases between. CDR3 length equals 17 residues. The CDR3 loop reads CASSVATGVAENNEQFF. In DNA form, the CDR3 reads TGTGCCAGCAGCGTAGCTACGGGGGTAGCGGAGAACAATGAGCAGTTCTTC.

This sequence joins TRBV29-1 and TRBJ2-5; the D gene could be TRBD1 or TRBD2 (5 bases each). The CDR3 runs to 19 residues. Germline V CDR1 and CDR2: SQVTM, ANQGSEA. Trimming left V 5 bases short and J 1 base short, with 29 bases between. CDR3: CSVPNLLFGARDLQETQYF. As DNA, the CDR3 is TGCAGCGTTCCCAACCTCTTGTTTGGGGCACGGGACCTCCAAGAGACCCAGTACTTC.